Below are 20 T cell receptor beta chains sequenced from a single sample in a study of shared clonotypes between healthy human individuals. Generated by immunoSEQ multiplex PCR, the TCRdb table keeps only in-frame clones and is missing some. The table records approximately 1,000,000 clones, approximately 80% of them present only once. Sequencing used memory CD4+ T cells from PBMCs. The subset was: CD45RA-negative fraction. These receptors originate from a man between 18 and 29 years old in good health. Some clones in this sample may be carry-over from other donors' samples.

The chain recombines TRBV7-9 with TRBJ2-7, with a tentative D call TRBD2 (5 bases). Trimming took off 5 bases at V and 7 bases at J, with 15 bases between the two ends. CDR3 length: 13 residues. CDR1 SEHNR and CDR2 FQNEAQ come from the germline V gene (reference sequence). The CDR3 DNA follows: TGTGCCAGCAGCCCGGACTGGCCCCAAGAGCAGTACTTC. Its protein product is CASSPDWPQEQYF.

V usage is TRBV5-1 and J usage is TRBJ2-3; 7 positions agree with TRBD1. V dropped 2 bases and J dropped 4; count of bases not matched to a gene: 7. CDR1 and CDR2 from the germline V gene are SGHRS and YFSETQ. This CDR3 spans 15 amino acids. The CDR3 loop reads CASSLQGGRADTQYF. The CDR3 nucleotides read TGCGCCAGCAGCTTACAAGGGGGCCGAGCAGATACGCAGTATTTT.

This rearrangement joins TRBV5-1 to TRBJ2-5; a possible D gene is TRBD2 (7 bases). Germline CDR1 reads SGHRS; CDR2 reads YFSETQ. V lost 4 bases, J lost 7 bases, and 20 bases lay in between. This CDR3 region has 15 residues. As DNA, the CDR3 is TGCGCCAGCAGCCCCACGGAGAGGGGGGGCGGGACCCAGTACTTC. It yields the protein CASSPTERGGGTQYF.

The chain is built from TRBV30 and TRBJ1-4; 7 bases line up with TRBD1. Germline CDR1 GTSNPN, CDR2 SVGIG (reference sequence). CDR3 length: 14 residues. J lost 7 bases, V lost 2 bases, and 7 bases had no gene match. The CDR3 DNA is TGTGCCTGGAGTAAAAAGGGGGCTTTTGAAAAACTGTTTTTT. It yields the protein CAWSKKGAFEKLFF.

The chain combines TRBV4-3 with TRBJ1-1; no firm D call. The CDR3 loop spans 13 amino acids. V lost 4 bases and J lost 5, with 11 bases in between. CDR1 and CDR2 (germline): LGHNA, YSLEER. The CDR3 nucleotides are TGCGCCAGCAGCCCTGACCCTCAAACTGAAGCTTTCTTT. Translating it yields CASSPDPQTEAFF.

This clone was seen once. The chain joins TRBV28 to TRBJ2-7, with 7 bases that match TRBD2. V lost 3 bases and J lost 1; bases outside the gene matches: 6. The germline CDR1 and CDR2 sequences are MDHEN and SYDVKM. CDR3 size: 15 residues. The CDR3 bases are TGTGCCAGCAGTTTTATGTGGGGGGGGTCCTACGAGCAGTACTTC. Translated: CASSFMWGGSYEQYF.

V gene TRBV4-1 combines with J gene TRBJ2-1, with 12 bases fitting TRBD2. Looked up from germline, CDR1 is MGHRA and CDR2 is YSYEKL. J gave up 7 bases and V 0 bases, and 13 bases lay outside the gene matches. The CDR3 loop spans 19 amino acids. DNA of the CDR3: TGCGCCAGCAGCCAAGAAAGTCCCCGAGCTAGCGGGAGGGGAAATGAGCAGTTCTTC. Translated: CASSQESPRASGRGNEQFF.

This rearrangement joins TRBV5-8 to TRBJ1-3; D uncertain. CDR3 length equals 12 residues. Germline loops: CDR1 SGHTS, CDR2 YDEGEE. With 3 bases removed from V and 4 bases from J, the gap between germline ends came to 5 bases. The CDR3 nucleotides are TGTGCCAGCAGCTCCCCGGGAAACACCATATATTTT. Its translation is CASSSPGNTIYF.

The chain is built from TRBV9 and TRBJ2-2; tentatively, D is TRBD1 (5 bases). CDR1 is SGDLS and CDR2 is YYNGEE in the germline V gene. The CDR3 loop spans 13 amino acids. Trimming took off 2 bases at V and 6 bases at J, with 8 bases between the two ends. The CDR3: CASSVLGAGELFF. The DNA for the CDR3 is TGTGCCAGCAGCGTCCTAGGGGCCGGGGAGCTGTTTTTT.

The rearrangement links TRBV6-1 to TRBJ1-4; 7 nucleotides match TRBD1. The CDR3 has 15 residues. The V segment lost 4 bases and the J segment 3 bases; nucleotides outside the gene matches: 5. Germline V lookup: CDR1 MNHNS, CDR2 SASEGT. The CDR3 nucleotides are TGTGCCAGCAGTGTAACCGGGACAGCTAATGAAAAACTGTTTTTT. Translated, it gives CASSVTGTANEKLFF.

The rearrangement joins TRBV21-1 to TRBJ2-1. TRBV21-1 is tagged as a pseudogene. This CDR3 has 19 residues. The CDR3 DNA follows: TGTGCCAGCAGCAAAGTCCCAAGGGCGACCGGGTCCCCTTACAATGAGCAGTTCTTC. The encoded protein is CASSKVPRATGSPYNEQFF.

This chain connects TRBV5-1 to TRBJ2-3; D remains ambiguous. The V end was cut by 4 bases, the J end by 7 bases, with 7 bases between. In germline, CDR1 is SGHRS, CDR2 YFSETQ. The CDR3 sequence is 11 residues long. In DNA form, the CDR3 reads TGCGCCAGCAGCCTACAAAATACGCAGTATTTT. Translated: CASSLQNTQYF.

This rearrangement joins TRBV5-6 to TRBJ2-2; D unclear. The CDR3 covers 16 residues. Germline CDR1 is SGHDT and CDR2 is YYEEEE. The V end lost 5 bases, the J end lost 4 bases, and 18 bases lay between the germline ends. The CDR3 nucleotides read TGTGCCAGCAGTCCGACAAGGAGTAGTCCCACCGGGGAGCTGTTTTTT. Translation: CASSPTRSSPTGELFF.

The chain links TRBV27 to TRBJ1-2; 7 bases fit TRBD1. The CDR3 extends over 14 amino acids. The V gene end was trimmed by 3 bases and the J gene end by 8 bases; junction bases not matched to a gene: 9. Germline lookup yields CDR1 MNHEY and CDR2 SMNVEV (reference sequence). The CDR3 spells CASSLGRRGQGYTF. The CDR3 nucleotides are TGTGCCAGCAGTTTGGGGCGGAGGGGGCAGGGCTACACCTTC.

The chain couples TRBV11-2 to TRBJ2-1, with 13 bases lining up with TRBD2. V gave up 8 bases and J gave up 10 bases; unmatched junction bases: 2. CDR3 size: 12 residues. The germline CDR1 and CDR2 sequences are SGHAT and FQNNGV. CDR3 DNA sequence: TGTGCCAGCCTGGGACTAGCGGGAGAGCAGTTCTTC. As protein: CASLGLAGEQFF.

This rearrangement joins TRBV18 to TRBJ2-7, with D tentatively TRBD1 or TRBD2 (6 bases each). The germline CDR1 and CDR2 sequences are KGHSH and LQKENI. The CDR3 extends over 16 amino acids. The germline V and J ends were trimmed by 4 bases and 2 bases, with 18 bases remaining between them. CDR3: CASSRQEGVSPYEQYF. The CDR3 nucleotides read TGTGCCAGCTCACGACAGGAGGGGGTGAGCCCCTACGAGCAGTACTTC.

As for this clone: Other nucleotide sequences from this sample produce the same CDR3. The chain links TRBV29-1 to TRBJ2-5; TRBD1 or TRBD2 may be the D gene (5 bases each). From germline, CDR1 is SQVTM and CDR2 ANQGSEA. Trimming left V 7 bases short and J 1 base short, with 10 bases between. This CDR3 has 12 residues. CDR3 residues: CSGGRAQETQYF. The CDR3 DNA is TGCAGCGGGGGACGGGCCCAAGAGACCCAGTACTTC.

V and J are TRBV4-1 and TRBJ2-7, with D possibly called TRBD1 or TRBD2 (6 bases each). The germline gives CDR1 MGHRA, CDR2 YSYEKL. Trimming removed 2 bases from V and 6 bases from J, with 17 bases in between. CDR3 length: 15 amino acids. The CDR3 DNA follows: TGCGCCAGCAGCCAATATGGGGGGCGGGAATCCGAGCAGTACTTC. This gives the protein CASSQYGGRESEQYF.

This clone has at least ten counts. The same CDR3 can be traced to other DNA sequences in this sample. The genes are TRBV18 and TRBJ2-6; D is unclear. The CDR3 contains 15 residues. V lost 6 bases to trimming and J lost 0 bases, with 9 bases between them. In germline, CDR1 is KGHSH, CDR2 LQKENI. CDR3 bases: TGTGCCAGCTCCCCTGCGTCCTCTGGGGCCAACGTCCTGACTTTC. Translation gives CASSPASSGANVLTF. The full variable domain, rest sourced from reference TRBV18 and TRBJ2-6, is NAGVMQNPRHLVRRRGQEARLRCSPMKGHSHVYWYRQLPEEGLKFMVYLQKENIIDESGMPKERFSAEFPKEGPSILRIQQVVRGDSAAYFCASSPASSGANVLTFGAGSRLTVL.

The rearrangement joins TRBV18 to TRBJ2-3; possibly TRBD2 for D (5 bases). The V gene lost 0 bases and the J gene lost 8 bases, with 6 bases spanning the gap. The length of the CDR3 is 12 residues. Looked up from germline, CDR1 is KGHSH and CDR2 is LQKENI. In DNA, the CDR3 is TGTGCCAGCTCACCACCAGAGGGTACGCAGTATTTT. Translation: CASSPPEGTQYF.